The clone carrying this T cell receptor (beta chain) was seen a handful of times. Its matching antigen is unknown. These data come from a study of human T cells and chemical hapten exposure. Study information: Mainly, slight library volume differences in the pool made TCR yields vary. Study outcomes and limitations: High-frequency TCRs, those above 1 in 1000, stayed the same after DPC sensitization.

Time point meaning: healthy volunteer bleed at 6 weeks. Extraction yielded total RNA from whole blood (unfractionated). TCRdb independently ran MiXCR on the RACE reads; one entry per CDR3 protein. The repertoire includes about 30,000 distinct CDR3 sequences, around 5.9% of them detected once, and 9.5% to 15% sits in the top ten. Sequencing was done on a sample of whole blood. The sequence was obtained from a human donor in good health. Some clones in this sample may be carry-over from other donors' samples.

CDR3 bases: TGTGCCATGGGAGCTAGAGGGGATTACAATGAGCAGTTCTTC. It translates to CAMGARGDYNEQFF. The rearrangement links TRBV10-3 to TRBJ2-1, with D perhaps being TRBD1 or TRBD2 (5 bases each). With 9 bases removed from V and 4 bases from J, the gap between germline ends came to 16 bases. Germline assignment: CDR1 ENHRY and CDR2 SYGVKD. The CDR3 length is 14 residues.